Following are 13 T cell receptor beta chains from one sample sequenced in a study of shared clonotypes between healthy human individuals. Only in-frame clones appear in the TCRdb table, and some are missing; sequencing was by immunoSEQ multiplex PCR. The sample consists of 2.3 million or so clones, 85% to 95% of them appearing once. Sample: naive CD4+ T cells from PBMCs. Specified subset: CD45RA+ positively selected. These receptors were taken from a man between 18 and 35 years old in good health. Some clones in this sample may be carry-over from other donors' samples.

V is TRBV2 and J is TRBJ2-7; no firm D call. Germline assignment: CDR1 SNHLY and CDR2 FYNNEI. The CDR3 is made up of 13 amino acids. V lost 8 bases, J lost 3 bases, and 14 bases lay in between. CDR3 sequence (DNA): TGTGCCAGCGATAATAGCCCCCACTACGAGCAGTACTTC. It encodes CASDNSPHYEQYF.

The rearrangement uses TRBV18 and TRBJ2-5, with D perhaps TRBD1 or TRBD2 (5 bases each). The CDR3 covers 14 residues. Germline-derived CDR1 and CDR2 are KGHSH and LQKENI. Trimming left V 6 bases short and J 0 bases short, with 11 bases between. The CDR3 coding sequence is TGTGCCAGCTCGCATCCGGGACACCAAGAGACCCAGTACTTC. As protein: CASSHPGHQETQYF.

This clone was seen a single time. The chain joins TRBV6-6 to TRBJ1-5; TRBD1 matches at 8 bases. J lost 1 base, V lost 5 bases, and 1 base had no gene match. The V gene's germline CDR1 is MNHNY and CDR2 SVGAGI (reference sequence). The CDR3 has 14 residues. The CDR3 here is CASSRQGSNQPQHF. The CDR3 DNA sequence: TGTGCCAGCAGTCGACAGGGGAGCAATCAGCCCCAGCATTTT.

CDR3 sequence: CASSKLDTQYF. In DNA form, the CDR3 reads TGTGCCAGCAGTAAATTAGATACGCAGTATTTT. This sequence joins TRBV6-5 and TRBJ2-3; the D is unclear. Germline V gene sequence: CDR1 MNHEY, CDR2 SVGAGI. Trimming pared 5 bases from V and 5 bases from J, leaving 5 bases between. The CDR3 consists of 11 residues.

The J gene is TRBJ2-1, the V gene TRBV9; D call uncertain. Germline V gene sequence: CDR1 SGDLS, CDR2 YYNGEE. The CDR3 loop spans 17 amino acids. Trimming took off 0 bases at V and 4 bases at J, with 17 bases between the two ends. The CDR3 sequence: CASSVDQAAGLYNEQFF. DNA for the CDR3: TGTGCCAGCAGCGTAGATCAGGCCGCCGGGCTTTACAATGAGCAGTTCTTC.

V and J are TRBV23-1 and TRBJ1-4, with TRBD1 identical over 12 bases. TRBV23-1 is classed as an ORF, of uncertain function. J gave up 2 bases and V 0 bases, and 4 bases lay outside the gene matches. CDR3 size: 18 residues. The CDR3 DNA sequence: TGCGCCAGCAGTCAATCGGGACAGGGGGCGCCGACTAATGAAAAACTGTTTTTT. Its protein product is CASSQSGQGAPTNEKLFF.

This clone was detected a few times. The chain is built from TRBV5-6 and TRBJ1-1, with TRBD1 matching over 9 bases. J was trimmed by 4 bases and V by 3 bases; bases with no gene match: 7. The CDR3 has 15 residues. The germline V gene has CDR1 SGHDT and CDR2 YYEEEE. The CDR3 nucleotides are TGTGCCAGCAGCTCGCTAACAGGGGGCGGCACTGAAGCTTTCTTT. It is translated as CASSSLTGGGTEAFF.

V gene TRBV9 combines with J gene TRBJ2-7, with D perhaps matching TRBD1 or TRBD2 (7 bases each). The CDR3 length is 15 residues. With 0 bases removed from V and 7 bases from J, the gap between germline ends came to 17 bases. Germline V gives CDR1 SGDLS, CDR2 YYNGEE. The CDR3 coding sequence is TGTGCCAGCAGCGTAGCCCCGGGGCAGGGGGGGGAGCAGTACTTC. It encodes CASSVAPGQGGEQYF.

A remark on this clone: The identical CDR3 is also encoded by other nucleotide sequences in the sample. The CDR3 reads CASSLSGGYTF. CDR3 coding DNA: TGTGCCAGCAGTTTATCGGGAGGCTACACCTTC. The chain joins TRBV28 to TRBJ1-2; D is uncertain. CDR1 MDHEN and CDR2 SYDVKM come from the germline V gene. The length of the CDR3 is 11 residues. Trimming took off 1 base at V and 8 bases at J, with 5 bases between the two ends.

The CDR3 here is CAISERPSQGDTQYF. Written as DNA, the CDR3 is TGTGCCATCAGTGAACGGCCTAGCCAGGGAGATACGCAGTATTTT. The gene calls are TRBV10-3 and TRBJ2-3; D possibly matches TRBD1 or TRBD2 (5 bases each). Per germline, CDR1 ENHRY and CDR2 SYGVKD. The ends were cut back, 3 bases at V and 5 bases at J, with 15 bases in the middle. The CDR3 totals 15 residues.

V usage is TRBV28 and J usage is TRBJ2-7, with D perhaps TRBD1 (6 bases). Trimming cost V 3 bases and J 2 bases, with 8 bases left between them. Germline-derived CDR1 and CDR2 are MDHEN and SYDVKM. The CDR3 contains 13 residues. The CDR3 coding sequence is TGTGCCAGCAGTTTTGGGGGCCCCTACGAGCAGTACTTC. This codes for CASSFGGPYEQYF.

Here the CDR3 reads CAWSVRGVNNQPQHF. In nucleotides, the CDR3 is TGTGCCTGGAGTGTTCGAGGGGTGAACAATCAGCCCCAGCATTTT. The chain combines TRBV30 with TRBJ1-5; perhaps TRBD1 as D (5 bases). The CDR3 covers 15 residues. The germline gives CDR1 GTSNPN, CDR2 SVGIG (reference sequence). Trimming left V 0 bases short and J 3 bases short, with 12 bases between.

This chain uses TRBV15 with TRBJ2-2; TRBD1 matches 7 bases. In germline, CDR1 is LNHNV, CDR2 YYDKDF (reference sequence). The CDR3 extends over 17 amino acids. With 0 bases clipped from V and 7 bases from J, the junction kept 11 bases outside the gene matches. This CDR3 is CATSRDLLGGSGGELFF. The CDR3 bases are TGTGCCACCAGCAGAGATTTATTAGGGGGCAGTGGCGGGGAGCTGTTTTTT.